Below are 8 T cell receptor beta chains sequenced from a single sample in a study of cytotoxic CD8 clonotypes in ibrutinib-treated CLL. Sequenced by immunoSEQ multiplex PCR; TCRdb stores in-frame clones only, minus some. The data show 250,000 to 350,000 clones, with 70% to 80% seen just once and 5.6% held by the top ten. The specimen was PBMCs, collected at disease progression, from a patient treated with ibrutinib. The receptors here all came from a human donor with chronic lymphocytic leukemia.

This clone was observed a few times. The rearrangement joins TRBV15 to TRBJ2-5; a weak D match, TRBD1 (5 bases). Germline lookup yields CDR1 LNHNV and CDR2 YYDKDF (reference sequence). V was pared by 1 base and J by 7 bases, with 13 bases between. This CDR3 contains 14 residues. The CDR3 spells CATSRGSLGVTQYF. The CDR3, as DNA: TGTGCCACCAGCAGAGGATCGCTAGGGGTGACCCAGTACTTC.

This chain links TRBV9 with TRBJ2-1; D is unclear. CDR3 size: 14 residues. The V end was cut by 1 base, the J end by 11 bases, with 16 bases between. The germline CDR1 and CDR2 sequences are SGDLS and YYNGEE. The CDR3 loop reads CASSVLDFTVQQFF. As DNA, the CDR3 is TGTGCCAGCAGCGTACTAGACTTCACGGTCCAGCAGTTCTTC.

V gene TRBV25-1 combines with J gene TRBJ1-1; no definite D call. Germline V gene lookup returns CDR1 MGHDK and CDR2 SYGVNS. Trimming removed 2 bases from V and 6 bases from J, with 16 bases in between. This CDR3 has 15 residues. CDR3 region: CASSEGSFSVSEAFF. The CDR3 region has the DNA TGTGCCAGCAGTGAAGGGAGCTTCTCTGTCTCTGAAGCTTTCTTT.

The chain uses TRBV6-6 and TRBJ2-7, with a tentative D call TRBD1 (6 bases). The CDR3 consists of 13 residues. Trimming stripped 6 bases from V and 4 bases from J, with 13 bases between. Germline CDR1 and CDR2: MNHNY and SVGAGI (reference sequence). The CDR3 sequence: CASSIGQSYEQYF. The CDR3 region has the DNA TGTGCCAGCAGCATAGGACAGTCTTACGAGCAGTACTTC.

The gene calls are TRBV5-8 and TRBJ1-3; D gene uncertain. V lost 0 bases and J 5 bases, leaving 3 bases between the germline ends. This CDR3 is 12 amino acids long. Germline V gene sequence: CDR1 SGHTS, CDR2 YDEGEE. Here the CDR3 DNA reads TGTGCCAGCAGCTTGGCGCGAAACACCATATATTTT. Amino acids: CASSLARNTIYF.

J is TRBJ2-7 and V is TRBV6-1; D is undetermined. With 3 bases removed from V and 0 bases from J, the gap between germline ends came to 15 bases. The CDR3 loop spans 16 amino acids. Germline loops: CDR1 MNHNS, CDR2 SASEGT. For the CDR3, the DNA is TGTGCCAGCAGTGAGAGTTTGACAAAGAGCTCCTACGAGCAGTACTTC. Its protein product is CASSESLTKSSYEQYF.

The V gene is TRBV7-2, the J gene TRBJ2-7; TRBD1 might be the D (6 bases). V lost 1 base to trimming and J lost 3 bases, with 10 bases between them. The CDR3 runs to 14 residues. Germline CDR1 SGHTA, CDR2 FQGNSA. This chain's CDR3 is CASSLVQGYYEQYF. CDR3 nucleotide sequence: TGTGCCAGCAGCTTAGTACAGGGCTACTACGAGCAGTACTTC.

The V gene is TRBV7-8, the J gene TRBJ2-7; D perhaps matches TRBD1 (5 bases). The CDR3 is 14 amino acids. V dropped 5 bases and J dropped 2 bases, with 13 bases sitting between them. Germline V lookup: CDR1 SGHVS, CDR2 FQNEAQ. CDR3 sequence (DNA): TGTGCCAGCAGCCGGACACCGGATCCCTACGAGCAGTACTTC. Translation: CASSRTPDPYEQYF.